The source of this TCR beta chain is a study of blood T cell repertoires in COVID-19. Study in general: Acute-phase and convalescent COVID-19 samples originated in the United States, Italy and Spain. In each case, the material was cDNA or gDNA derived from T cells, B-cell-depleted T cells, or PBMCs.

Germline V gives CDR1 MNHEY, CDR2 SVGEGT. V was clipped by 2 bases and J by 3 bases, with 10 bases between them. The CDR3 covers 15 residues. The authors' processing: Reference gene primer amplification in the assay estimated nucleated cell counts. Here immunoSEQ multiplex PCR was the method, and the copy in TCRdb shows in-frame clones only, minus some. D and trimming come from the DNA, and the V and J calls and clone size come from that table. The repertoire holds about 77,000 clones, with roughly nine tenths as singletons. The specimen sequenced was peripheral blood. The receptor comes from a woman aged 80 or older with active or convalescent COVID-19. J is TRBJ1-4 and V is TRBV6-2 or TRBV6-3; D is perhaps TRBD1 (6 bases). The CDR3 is CASSYMGAPNEKLFF. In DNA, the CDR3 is TGTGCCAGCAGTTACATGGGGGCGCCTAATGAAAAACTGTTTTTT.